The table lists the clone carrying this T cell receptor beta chain with a count of one. This sample stems from a study of blood T cell repertoires in COVID-19. In the study overall: COVID-19 samples from acute and convalescent phases originated in the United States, Italy and Spain.

Using immunoSEQ multiplex PCR, the repertoire was profiled, and TCRdb retains in-frame clones only, with some absent. The sample holds approximately 300,000 clones, around 82% seen once. Germline assignment: CDR1 KGHDR and CDR2 SFDVKD. The CDR3 extends over 15 amino acids. The ends lost 6 bases at V and 5 bases at J; junction bases unmatched: 9. This sequence was found in a woman aged 45-59 years with acute or convalescent COVID-19. Sequenced sample: peripheral blood. The chain joins TRBV24-1 to TRBJ2-1; 7 nucleotides align to TRBD1. In DNA, the CDR3 is TGTGCCACCAGTAGCGCTACAGGGGATCACAATGAGCAGTTCTTC. Protein: CATSSATGDHNEQFF.